This TCR beta chain comes out of a study of shared clonotypes between healthy human individuals. Background on the study: Three plates each covered CD4 naive and memory; CD8 naive two, CD8 memory one. General observations from the study: Sorted-subset sequencing was shown by rarefaction to be incomplete despite large depth.

Data came from immunoSEQ multiplex PCR; TCRdb stores just in-frame clones and leaves some out. The table shows some 1 million clones, with more than 60% occurring only once. From germline, CDR1 is GTSNPN and CDR2 SVGIG (reference sequence). There are 15 residues in the CDR3. Trimming took 4 bases from V and 0 from J, leaving 10 bases between them. This clone was detected once. Its antigen is still unknown. Sequences were obtained from memory CD4+ T cells sorted from blood. Subset defined: CD45RA-negative fraction. This chain uses TRBV30 with TRBJ1-6; D is ambiguous. The sequence came from a man aged 18 to 30 in good health. This chain's CDR3 is CAWTRVDSYNSPLHF. CDR3 bases: TGTGCCTGGACGAGGGTAGACTCCTATAATTCACCCCTCCACTTT.